What follows are 24 T cell receptor beta chains derived from one specimen sequenced in a study of blood T cell repertoires in COVID-19. Sequencing was performed with immunoSEQ multiplex PCR; in TCRdb, only in-frame clones are kept and a portion is missing. The data hold hundreds of thousands of clones, with about 90% observed a single time. The sample taken for sequencing was peripheral blood. These receptors were obtained from a woman under 40 who had recovered from COVID-19.

The rearrangement joins TRBV28 to TRBJ1-1; 8 nucleotides line up with TRBD1. There are 14 residues in the CDR3. V shed 4 bases, J shed 6 bases, and the junction held 7 bases outside the gene matches. Germline CDR1 MDHEN, CDR2 SYDVKM. The CDR3, as DNA: TGTGCCAGCAGTTCCCCGGGACAGGCACCTGAAGCTTTCTTT. Residues: CASSSPGQAPEAFF.

The chain recombines TRBV2 with TRBJ2-7; D remains ambiguous. This CDR3 is 11 amino acids long. Germline-derived CDR1 and CDR2 are SNHLY and FYNNEI. Trimming removed 5 bases at V and 6 bases at J, with 8 bases between. Here the CDR3 DNA reads TGTGCCAGCAGTCCTCAGGCCGAGCAGTACTTC. It translates to CASSPQAEQYF.

The chain uses TRBV29-1 and TRBJ1-2; 7 bases agree with TRBD1. V gave up 8 bases and J gave up 4 bases; unmatched junction bases: 13. Per the germline V gene, CDR1 is SQVTM and CDR2 is ANQGSEA. The CDR3 has 14 amino acids. CDR3 in DNA: TGCAGCTTTCTTGGGACAGCGACTTCCTATGGCTACACCTTC. Protein: CSFLGTATSYGYTF.

The V and J genes are TRBV9 and TRBJ2-2, with TRBD1 as a possible D gene (6 bases). The ends were cut back, 4 bases at V and 6 bases at J, with 16 bases in the middle. Germline loops: CDR1 SGDLS, CDR2 YYNGEE. This CDR3 has 15 amino acids. This CDR3 reads CASSPSTGLSGELFF. CDR3 coding DNA: TGTGCCAGCAGCCCCTCAACAGGGTTATCCGGGGAGCTGTTTTTT.

This clone has just a few counts. This rearrangement joins TRBV18 to TRBJ1-1; 9 nucleotides line up with TRBD1. The ends lost 7 bases at V and 0 bases at J; junction bases unmatched: 6. The CDR3 contains 15 residues. CDR1 and CDR2 (germline): KGHSH, LQKENI. CDR3 sequence reads: CASLGQGTLNTEAFF. The CDR3 DNA reads as TGTGCCAGCTTAGGACAGGGGACCTTGAACACTGAAGCTTTCTTT.

The chain has TRBV7-2 and TRBJ2-3; TRBD2 aligns across 8 bases. The CDR3 loop spans 14 amino acids. Germline CDR1 and CDR2: SGHTA and FQGNSA. J lost 2 bases, V lost 7 bases, and 5 bases had no gene match. CDR3 in amino acids: CASIPGGPTDTQYF. DNA of the CDR3: TGTGCCAGCATCCCGGGGGGGCCCACAGATACGCAGTATTTT.

The rearrangement links TRBV30 to TRBJ1-2; 7 bases map to TRBD1. The junction had 6 bases not matched to a gene; V was cut back by 5 bases and J by 0 bases. The CDR3 length is 14 residues. Germline assignment: CDR1 GTSNPN and CDR2 SVGIG (reference sequence). The CDR3 bases are TGTGCCTGGCAGGGGGAGGCTACTAACTATGGCTACACCTTC. As protein: CAWQGEATNYGYTF.

The CDR3 sequence is CASRGTNYSNQPQHF. For the CDR3, the DNA is TGTGCCAGTAGAGGGACAAATTATAGCAATCAGCCCCAGCATTTT. The chain uses TRBV19 and TRBJ1-5; D is perhaps TRBD1 (6 bases). Germline CDR1 and CDR2: LNHDA and SQIVND (reference sequence). Trimming pared 6 bases from V and 0 bases from J, leaving 12 bases between. This CDR3 is built from 15 residues.

The chain carries TRBV28 and TRBJ1-1; D is undetermined. The CDR3 totals 13 residues. Looked up from germline, CDR1 is MDHEN and CDR2 is SYDVKM. Deletions cut 3 bases from V and 11 bases from J, with 16 bases between. The CDR3 region is CASSFPPPREAFF. Here the CDR3 DNA reads TGTGCCAGCAGTTTCCCCCCTCCCCGTGAGGCTTTCTTT.

The rearrangement joins TRBV4-1 to TRBJ2-3; tentative D call: TRBD2 (5 bases). Germline lookup yields CDR1 MGHRA and CDR2 YSYEKL. The CDR3 sequence is 13 residues long. The V and J ends lost 4 bases and 5 bases respectively, with 10 bases between them. The CDR3 region is CASSPSGGDTQYF. The CDR3 bases are TGCGCCAGCAGCCCAAGCGGTGGAGATACGCAGTATTTT.

The sample holds a few counts of this clone. The chain uses TRBV9 and TRBJ2-7; 8 bases line up with TRBD2. The CDR3 is made up of 15 amino acids. Germline loops: CDR1 SGDLS, CDR2 YYNGEE. The V segment lost 3 bases and the J segment 4 bases; nucleotides outside the gene matches: 9. CDR3 bases: TGTGCCAGCAGCGCCGCAGCGGGAGTATTTTACGAGCAGTACTTC. Translation: CASSAAAGVFYEQYF.

This clone came up a few times. V and J are TRBV28 and TRBJ1-5; tentatively, D is TRBD1 (5 bases). CDR1 MDHEN and CDR2 SYDVKM come from the germline V gene. CDR3 length equals 16 residues. V shed 2 bases and J shed 4 bases, with 15 bases lying between them. The CDR3 reads CASSLVVGLPNQPQHF. As DNA, the CDR3 is TGTGCCAGCAGTTTAGTGGTGGGACTTCCAAATCAGCCCCAGCATTTT.

CDR3 bases: TGTGCCACCAGCCCCGGGACTAGCGGGGGGGCTTGGGATGAGCAGTTCTTC. It specifies CATSPGTSGGAWDEQFF. V is TRBV24-1 and J is TRBJ2-1, with 16 bases aligning to TRBD2. Trimming took 7 bases from V and 8 from J; bases not matched to a gene: 10. The CDR3 length is 17 residues. From germline, CDR1 is KGHDR and CDR2 SFDVKD.

V gene TRBV4-1 combines with J gene TRBJ2-7, with D tentatively TRBD2 (5 bases). Trimming cost V 1 base and J 0 bases, with 13 bases left between them. Germline CDR1 MGHRA, CDR2 YSYEKL. The CDR3 spans 16 residues. The CDR3 here is CASSQVWTGISYEQYF. The CDR3 DNA reads TGCGCCAGCAGCCAAGTATGGACGGGGATCTCCTACGAGCAGTACTTC.

This chain connects TRBV5-4 to TRBJ2-7; 13 nucleotides match TRBD2. Trimming at V came to 4 bases and at J to 7 bases, leaving 8 bases not matched to a gene. This CDR3 has 15 amino acids. Germline values: CDR1 SGHNT, CDR2 YYREEE (reference sequence). As DNA, the CDR3 is TGTGCCAGCAGCCGTCGGACTAGCGGGAGAGGAGAGCAGTACTTC. This gives the protein CASSRRTSGRGEQYF.

V usage is TRBV11-1 and J usage is TRBJ2-1; a weak D match, TRBD1 (6 bases). V was cut by 5 bases and J by 9 bases, with 11 bases left in between. Germline V gives CDR1 SGHAT, CDR2 FQDESV (reference sequence). This CDR3 spans 12 amino acids. The CDR3 nucleotides read TGTGCCAGCAGCCAGGGGCTGGGTGAGCAGTTCTTC. Its translation is CASSQGLGEQFF.

This rearrangement joins TRBV7-8 to TRBJ2-7, with 7 bases aligning to TRBD2. The germline CDR1 and CDR2 sequences are SGHVS and FQNEAQ. The CDR3 totals 15 residues. The V and J ends lost 5 bases and 3 bases, in that order; junction bases with no gene match: 10. In nucleotides, the CDR3 is TGTGCCAGCAGCCCCGGGACTACTACCATCTACGAGCAGTACTTC. Protein: CASSPGTTTIYEQYF.

The rearrangement uses TRBV5-4 and TRBJ2-2; the match to TRBD1 covers 9 bases. With V trimmed by 4 bases and J by 7 bases, 17 bases remained unmatched. CDR1 SGHNT and CDR2 YYREEE come from the germline V gene (reference sequence). This CDR3 region has 18 residues. This chain's CDR3 is CASSPKGQGNGLGGELFF. The CDR3 DNA sequence: TGTGCCAGCAGCCCCAAGGGACAGGGAAATGGTTTGGGCGGGGAGCTGTTTTTT.

The CDR3 bases are TGTGCCAGCTTTTCAGGGGCGGTTGGTGGCTACACCTTC. It encodes CASFSGAVGGYTF. The V gene is TRBV27, the J gene TRBJ1-2; TRBD1 might be the D (6 bases). V shed 8 bases and J shed 7 bases, with 17 bases lying between them. The CDR3 has 13 residues. The germline V gene has CDR1 MNHEY and CDR2 SMNVEV (reference sequence).

The V call is TRBV30, the J call TRBJ2-2; D gene uncertain. The CDR3 runs 13 residues. The germline CDR1 and CDR2 sequences are GTSNPN and SVGIG (reference sequence). As DNA, the CDR3 is TGTTCAGCTGATAGCCTGAACACCGGGGAGCTGTTTTTT. Translation gives CSADSLNTGELFF.

J is TRBJ2-2 and V is TRBV5-1; the D gene is possibly TRBD1 (8 bases). Germline V CDR1 and CDR2: SGHRS, YFSETQ. V lost 4 bases, J lost 0 bases, and 16 bases lay in between. The CDR3 sequence is 17 residues long. The CDR3 nucleotides are TGCGCCAGCAGCGTGGAGCGGGGACAGGCGAACACCGGGGAGCTGTTTTTT. Translating gives CASSVERGQANTGELFF.

The chain combines TRBV5-1 with TRBJ2-2; TRBD1 agrees at 8 bases. Germline V gene sequence: CDR1 SGHRS, CDR2 YFSETQ. CDR3 length: 15 amino acids. After removal of 5 bases from V and 4 bases from J, the junction contained 7 bases not matched to a gene. This CDR3 reads CASRLQGVVTGELFF. As DNA, the CDR3 is TGCGCCAGCAGACTACAGGGGGTGGTCACCGGGGAGCTGTTTTTT.

This rearrangement joins TRBV6-5 to TRBJ2-6; unclear D gene. Looked up from germline, CDR1 is MNHEY and CDR2 is SVGAGI. This CDR3 comprises 16 residues. The V gene lost 0 bases and the J gene lost 1 base, with 7 bases spanning the gap. CDR3 in DNA: TGTGCCAGCAGTTACTCCGACGGGTCTGGGGCCAACGTCCTGACTTTC. This encodes CASSYSDGSGANVLTF.

V and J are TRBV19 and TRBJ2-1, with 7 bases fitting TRBD2. The CDR3 covers 16 residues. CDR1 and CDR2 (germline): LNHDA, SQIVND (reference sequence). J was trimmed by 0 bases and V by 6 bases; bases with no gene match: 8. In nucleotides, the CDR3 is TGTGCCAGTAGGGGTAGCGGGTCCGGCTCCTACAATGAGCAGTTCTTC. It yields the protein CASRGSGSGSYNEQFF.